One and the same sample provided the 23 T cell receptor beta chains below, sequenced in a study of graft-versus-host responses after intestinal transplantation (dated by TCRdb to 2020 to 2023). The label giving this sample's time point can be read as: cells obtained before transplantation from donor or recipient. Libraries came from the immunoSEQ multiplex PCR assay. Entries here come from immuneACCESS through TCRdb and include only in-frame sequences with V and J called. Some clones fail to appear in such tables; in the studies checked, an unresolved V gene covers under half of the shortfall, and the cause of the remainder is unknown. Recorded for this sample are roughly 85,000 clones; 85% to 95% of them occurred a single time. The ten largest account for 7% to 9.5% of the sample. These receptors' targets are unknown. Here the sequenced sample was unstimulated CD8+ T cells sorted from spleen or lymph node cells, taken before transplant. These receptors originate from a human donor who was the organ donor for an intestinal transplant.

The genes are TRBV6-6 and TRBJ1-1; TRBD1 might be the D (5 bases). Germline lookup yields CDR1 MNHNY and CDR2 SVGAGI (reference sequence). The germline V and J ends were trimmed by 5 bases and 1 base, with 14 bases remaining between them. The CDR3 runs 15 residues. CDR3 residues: CASSPGLRKNTEAFF. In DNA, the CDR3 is TGTGCCAGCAGTCCGGGACTCCGGAAGAACACTGAAGCTTTCTTT.

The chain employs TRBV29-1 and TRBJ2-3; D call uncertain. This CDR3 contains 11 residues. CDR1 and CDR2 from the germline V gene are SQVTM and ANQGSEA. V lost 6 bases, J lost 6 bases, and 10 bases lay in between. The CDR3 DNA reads TGCAGCGTAGGTGTTTACGATACGCAGTATTTT. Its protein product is CSVGVYDTQYF.

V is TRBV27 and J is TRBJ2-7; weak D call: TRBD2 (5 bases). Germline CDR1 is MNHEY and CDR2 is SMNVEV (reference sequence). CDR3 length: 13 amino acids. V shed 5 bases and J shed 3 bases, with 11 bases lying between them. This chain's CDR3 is CASSVGLVYEQYF. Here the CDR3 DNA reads TGTGCCAGCAGTGTCGGACTCGTCTACGAGCAGTACTTC.

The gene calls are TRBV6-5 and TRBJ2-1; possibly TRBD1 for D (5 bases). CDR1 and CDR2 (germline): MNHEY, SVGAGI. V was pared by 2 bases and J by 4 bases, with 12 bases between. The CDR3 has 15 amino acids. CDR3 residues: CASSYIVGPYNEQFF. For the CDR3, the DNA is TGTGCCAGCAGTTACATAGTGGGGCCGTACAATGAGCAGTTCTTC.

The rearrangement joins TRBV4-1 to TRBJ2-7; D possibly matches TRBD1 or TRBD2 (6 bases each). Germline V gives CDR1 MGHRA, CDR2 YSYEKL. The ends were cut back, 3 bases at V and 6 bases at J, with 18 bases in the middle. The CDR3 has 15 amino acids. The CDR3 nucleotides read TGCGCCAGCAGCCACCCCGAGGGGGGCCTCGGCGAGCAGTACTTC. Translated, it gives CASSHPEGGLGEQYF.

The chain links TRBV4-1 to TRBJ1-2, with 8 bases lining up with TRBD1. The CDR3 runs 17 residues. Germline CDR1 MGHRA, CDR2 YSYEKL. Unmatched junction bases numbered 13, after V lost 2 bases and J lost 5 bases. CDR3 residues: CASSQTLTTGEGYGYTF. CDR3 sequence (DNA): TGCGCCAGCAGCCAAACCCTCACGACAGGGGAAGGGTATGGCTACACCTTC.

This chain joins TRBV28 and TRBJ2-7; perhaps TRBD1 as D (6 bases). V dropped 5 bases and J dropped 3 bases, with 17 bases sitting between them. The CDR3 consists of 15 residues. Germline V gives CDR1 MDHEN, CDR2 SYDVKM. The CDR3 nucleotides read TGTGCCAGCAGTGCATACAGGGATCAGGTCTACGAGCAGTACTTC. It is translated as CASSAYRDQVYEQYF.

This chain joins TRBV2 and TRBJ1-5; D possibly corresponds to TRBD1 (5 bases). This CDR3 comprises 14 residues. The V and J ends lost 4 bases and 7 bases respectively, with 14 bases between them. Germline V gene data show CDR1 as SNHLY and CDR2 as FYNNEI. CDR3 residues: CASSGGMGEQPQHF. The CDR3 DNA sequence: TGTGCCAGCAGTGGGGGGATGGGGGAGCAGCCCCAGCATTTT.

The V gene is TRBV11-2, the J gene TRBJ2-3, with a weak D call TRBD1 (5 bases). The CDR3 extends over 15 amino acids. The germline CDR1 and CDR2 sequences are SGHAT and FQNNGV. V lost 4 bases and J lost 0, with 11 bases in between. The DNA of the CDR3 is TGTGCCAGCAGCTATCAGGGCTTTAGCACAGATACGCAGTATTTT. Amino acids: CASSYQGFSTDTQYF.

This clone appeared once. DNA for the CDR3: TGTGCCAGCAGTAGATTAGCCAAAAACATTCAGTACTTC. Protein: CASSRLAKNIQYF. This chain uses TRBV2 with TRBJ2-4; D is unclear. V lost 5 bases and J lost 0, with 5 bases in between. Germline V gene lookup returns CDR1 SNHLY and CDR2 FYNNEI. The length of the CDR3 is 13 residues.

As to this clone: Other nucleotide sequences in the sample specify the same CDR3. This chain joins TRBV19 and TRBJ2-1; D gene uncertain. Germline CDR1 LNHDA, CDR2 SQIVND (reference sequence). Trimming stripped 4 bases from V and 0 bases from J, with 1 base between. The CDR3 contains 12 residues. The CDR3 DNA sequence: TGTGCCAGTAGTACCTCCTACAATGAGCAGTTCTTC. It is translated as CASSTSYNEQFF. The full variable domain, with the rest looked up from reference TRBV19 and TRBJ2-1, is DGGITQSPKYLFRKEGQNVTLSCEQNLNHDAMYWYRQDPGQGLRLIYYSQIVNDFQKGDIAEGYSVSREKKESFPLTVTSAQKNPTAFYLCASSTSYNEQFFGPGTRLTVL.

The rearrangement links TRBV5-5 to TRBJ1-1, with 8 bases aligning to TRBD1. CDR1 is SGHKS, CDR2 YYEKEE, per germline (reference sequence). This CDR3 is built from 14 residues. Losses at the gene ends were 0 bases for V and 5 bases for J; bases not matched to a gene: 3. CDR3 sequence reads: CASSLGQGSTEAFF. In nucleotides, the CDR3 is TGTGCCAGCAGCTTGGGACAGGGGTCGACTGAAGCTTTCTTT. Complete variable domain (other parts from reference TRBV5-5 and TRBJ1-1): DAGVTQSPTHLIKTRGQQVTLRCSPISGHKSVSWYQQVLGQGPQFIFQYYEKEERGRGNFPDRFSARQFPNYSSELNVNALLLGDSALYLCASSLGQGSTEAFFGQGTRLTVV.

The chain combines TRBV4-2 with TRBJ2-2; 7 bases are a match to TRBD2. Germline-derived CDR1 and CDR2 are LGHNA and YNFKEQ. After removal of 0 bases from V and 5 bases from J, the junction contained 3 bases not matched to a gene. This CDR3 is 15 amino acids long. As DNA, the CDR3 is TGTGCCAGCAGCCAAGATGAGGGAGGGACCGGGGAGCTGTTTTTT. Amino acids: CASSQDEGGTGELFF.

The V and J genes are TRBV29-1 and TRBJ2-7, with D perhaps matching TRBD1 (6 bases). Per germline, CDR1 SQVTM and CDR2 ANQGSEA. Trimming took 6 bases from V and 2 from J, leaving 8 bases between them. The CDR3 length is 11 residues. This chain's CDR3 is CSVRQAYEQYF. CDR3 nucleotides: TGCAGCGTCCGACAGGCCTACGAGCAGTACTTC.

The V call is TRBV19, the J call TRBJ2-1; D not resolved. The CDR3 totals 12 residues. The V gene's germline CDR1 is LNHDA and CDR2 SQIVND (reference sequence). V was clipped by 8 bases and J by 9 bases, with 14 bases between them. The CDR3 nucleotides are TGTGCCAGTTCCCCCGGTCTCGGTGAGCAGTTCTTC. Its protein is CASSPGLGEQFF.

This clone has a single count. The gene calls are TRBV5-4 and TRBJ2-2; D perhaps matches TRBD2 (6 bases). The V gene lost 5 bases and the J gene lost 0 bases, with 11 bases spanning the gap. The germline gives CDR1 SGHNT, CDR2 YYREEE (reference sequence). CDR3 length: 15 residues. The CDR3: CASRAGTSNTGELFF. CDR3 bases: TGTGCCAGCAGAGCCGGGACTTCGAACACCGGGGAGCTGTTTTTT.

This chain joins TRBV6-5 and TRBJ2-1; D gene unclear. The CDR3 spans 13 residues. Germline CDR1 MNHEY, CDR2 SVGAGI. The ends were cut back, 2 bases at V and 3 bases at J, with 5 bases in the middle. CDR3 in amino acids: CASSYTFYNEQFF. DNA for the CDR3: TGTGCCAGCAGTTACACGTTCTACAATGAGCAGTTCTTC.

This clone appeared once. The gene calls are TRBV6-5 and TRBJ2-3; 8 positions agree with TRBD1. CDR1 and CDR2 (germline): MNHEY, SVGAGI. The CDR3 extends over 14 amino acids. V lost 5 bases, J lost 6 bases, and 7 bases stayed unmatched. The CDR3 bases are TGTGCCAGCAGTCATGGACAGGGTATTGATACGCAGTATTTT. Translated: CASSHGQGIDTQYF.

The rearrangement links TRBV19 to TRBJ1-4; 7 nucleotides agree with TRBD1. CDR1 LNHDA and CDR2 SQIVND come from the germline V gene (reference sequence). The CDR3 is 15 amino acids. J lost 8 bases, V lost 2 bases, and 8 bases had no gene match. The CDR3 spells CASSIRVGRGEKLFF. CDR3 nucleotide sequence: TGTGCCAGTAGTATACGAGTGGGCAGGGGGGAAAAACTGTTTTTT.

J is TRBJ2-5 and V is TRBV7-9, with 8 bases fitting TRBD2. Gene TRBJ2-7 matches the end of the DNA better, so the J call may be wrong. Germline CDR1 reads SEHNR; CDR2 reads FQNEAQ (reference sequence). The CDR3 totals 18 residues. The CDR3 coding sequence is TGTGCCAGCAGCTTAGGTTCGAGCGGGAGTATCGGGTTCCGCGAGCAGTACTTC. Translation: CASSLGSSGSIGFREQYF.

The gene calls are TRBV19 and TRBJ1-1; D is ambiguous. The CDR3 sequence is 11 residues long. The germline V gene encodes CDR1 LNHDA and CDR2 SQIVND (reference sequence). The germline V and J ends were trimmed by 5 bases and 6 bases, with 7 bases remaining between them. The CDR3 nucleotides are TGTGCCAGTAGTGGAGGCGCTGAAGCTTTCTTT. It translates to CASSGGAEAFF.

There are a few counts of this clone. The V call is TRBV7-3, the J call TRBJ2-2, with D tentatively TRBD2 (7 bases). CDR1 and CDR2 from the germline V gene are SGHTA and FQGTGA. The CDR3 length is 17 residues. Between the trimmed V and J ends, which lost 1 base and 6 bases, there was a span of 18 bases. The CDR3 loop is CASSLNGAGEGPGELFF. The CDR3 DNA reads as TGTGCCAGCAGCTTAAACGGGGCAGGGGAGGGTCCCGGGGAGCTGTTTTTT.

The CDR3 DNA sequence: TGTGCCAGCAGTTTCCGTGGACAGGGCGGGAACACTGAAGCTTTCTTT. Protein: CASSFRGQGGNTEAFF. The V and J genes are TRBV6-5 and TRBJ1-1, with TRBD1 matching over 8 bases. V lost 4 bases to trimming and J lost 1 base; unmatched junction nucleotides: 8. The CDR3 extends over 16 amino acids. CDR1 is MNHEY, CDR2 SVGAGI, per germline.